Each of the 14 T cell receptor beta chains below was sequenced from the same sample in a study of T-cell reconstitution after alpha-beta-depleted transplantation in children. The TCRbeta library incorporated unique molecular identifiers. MiXCR, applied by TCRdb to the PCR reads, yields one record per CDR3 protein. The repertoire holds some 300,000 distinct CDR3 sequences, with 10% as singletons. Here the sequenced sample was PBMCs, taken before TCRalphabeta/CD19-depleted stem cell transplant. The source is a boy younger than two with acute myeloid leukemia, due to receive a stem cell transplant.

The chain uses TRBV12-3 or TRBV12-4 and TRBJ1-5, with unresolved D. V shed 4 bases and J shed 14 bases, with 12 bases lying between them. The CDR3 spans 11 residues. CDR3 residues: CASSSPGSKHF. The CDR3 bases are TGTGCCAGCAGTTCCCCCGGTAGCAAGCATTTT.

This clonotype was observed at least ten times. This sequence joins TRBV5-5 and TRBJ2-3; D unclear. This CDR3 is built from 13 residues. Germline lookup yields CDR1 SGHKS and CDR2 YYEKEE (reference sequence). V shed 0 bases and J shed 4 bases, with 6 bases lying between them. The CDR3: CASSLGGADTQYF. DNA for the CDR3: TGTGCCAGCAGCTTGGGAGGAGCAGATACGCAGTATTTT.

This clonotype was observed many times. The gene calls are TRBV4-2 and TRBJ2-3; D unresolved. CDR1 is LGHNA and CDR2 is YNFKEQ in the germline V gene. V gave up 4 bases and J gave up 3 bases, with 14 bases separating them. The CDR3 totals 15 residues. Written as DNA, the CDR3 is TGTGCCAGCAGCCCTCTAGGGTCGAGGACAGATACGCAGTATTTT. Protein sequence: CASSPLGSRTDTQYF.

This clonotype was recorded many times. The CDR3 protein is CASSVDLSGANVLTF. The DNA of the CDR3 is TGTGCCAGCAGCGTGGACCTCTCTGGGGCCAACGTCCTGACTTTC. This sequence joins TRBV9 and TRBJ2-6; D remains unclear. Germline CDR1 and CDR2: SGDLS and YYNGEE. This CDR3 comprises 15 residues. Between the trimmed V and J ends, which lost 2 bases and 0 bases, there was a span of 6 bases.

This clonotype was seen at least ten times. The chain recombines TRBV15 with TRBJ2-2; D gene uncertain. The CDR3 totals 11 residues. Germline V CDR1 and CDR2: LNHNV, YYDKDF (reference sequence). V was shortened by 1 base and J by 6 bases, with 0 bases between the two germline ends. The CDR3 nucleotides are TGTGCCACCAGCAGAGCCGGGGAGCTGTTTTTT. It translates to CATSRAGELFF.

Concerning this clonotype itself: This may arise from a read error, as a much more abundant clone is one base away. The chain uses TRBV29-1 and TRBJ2-7, with D perhaps TRBD1 or TRBD2 (5 bases each). CDR3 length: 13 amino acids. V was pared by 3 bases and J by 9 bases, with 18 bases between. CDR1 is SQVTM and CDR2 is ANQGSEA in the germline V gene. The CDR3 loop reads CSVESQGSDGQYF. The CDR3 DNA is TGCAGCGTTGAGTCGCAGGGTAGCGACGGGCAGTACTTC.

This clonotype has ten or more counts. The chain combines TRBV10-3 with TRBJ1-1, with 9 bases lining up with TRBD1. The CDR3 contains 16 residues. The J segment lost 11 bases and the V segment lost 0 bases, leaving 13 bases of the junction unmatched. Germline V CDR1 and CDR2: ENHRY, SYGVKD. CDR3 sequence reads: CAISESRTGEVGMAFF. The CDR3 DNA follows: TGTGCCATCAGTGAGTCCCGGACAGGGGAGGTCGGGATGGCTTTCTTT.

J is TRBJ1-5 and V is TRBV10-3; no clear D. The V and J ends lost 4 bases and 1 base respectively, with 14 bases between them. CDR1 and CDR2 (germline): ENHRY, SYGVKD. CDR3 length equals 16 residues. CDR3 protein: CAISGEGYSSNQPQHF. For the CDR3, the DNA is TGTGCCATCAGTGGCGAAGGGTACAGCAGCAATCAGCCCCAGCATTTT.

The chain employs TRBV28 and TRBJ2-6, with D uncertain. V dropped 7 bases and J dropped 4 bases, with 5 bases sitting between them. Germline values: CDR1 MDHEN, CDR2 SYDVKM. The CDR3 is made up of 12 amino acids. The CDR3 nucleotides are TGTGCCAGCACGACCGGGGCCAACGTCCTGACTTTC. Translated, it gives CASTTGANVLTF. Using reference TRBV28 and TRBJ2-6 for the parts outside the CDR3, the full variable domain is DVKVTQSSRYLVKRTGEKVFLECVQDMDHENMFWYRQDPGLGLRLIYFSYDVKMKEKGDIPEGYSVSREKKERFSLILESASTNQTSMYLCASTTGANVLTFGAGSRLTVL.

A few counts support this clonotype. The chain recombines TRBV7-2 with TRBJ2-3; D is possibly TRBD2 (7 bases). The CDR3 totals 17 residues. Germline values: CDR1 SGHTA, CDR2 FQGNSA. V shed 4 bases and J shed 6 bases, with 23 bases lying between them. CDR3 coding DNA: TGTGCCAGCAGCTCCCCTCTGGGGGGGGGGCGTCTCGATACGCAGTATTTT. It codes for CASSSPLGGGRLDTQYF.

This clonotype was picked up many times. The V gene is TRBV5-1, the J gene TRBJ2-1; 12 bases match TRBD2. CDR1 SGHRS and CDR2 YFSETQ come from the germline V gene. With 4 bases clipped from V and 0 bases from J, the junction kept 8 bases outside the gene matches. The length of the CDR3 is 18 residues. The CDR3 DNA sequence: TGCGCCAGCAGCCCGACTAGCGGGAGATCGGGCTCCTACAATGAGCAGTTCTTC. Protein sequence: CASSPTSGRSGSYNEQFF. The full variable domain, in which reference TRBV5-1 and TRBJ2-1 provide the parts outside the CDR3, is KAGVTQTPRYLIKTRGQQVTLSCSPISGHRSVSWYQQTPGQGLQFLFEYFSETQRNKGNFPGRFSGRQFSNSRSEMNVSTLELGDSALYLCASSPTSGRSGSYNEQFFGPGTRLTVL.

This clonotype appeared many times. V usage is TRBV6-5 and J usage is TRBJ1-1, with 7 bases lining up with TRBD1. Germline lookup yields CDR1 MNHEY and CDR2 SVGAGI. V lost 0 bases to trimming and J lost 6 bases; unmatched junction nucleotides: 4. CDR3 length: 14 residues. CDR3 DNA: TGTGCCAGCAGTTACTCGGACAGGTCCCCTGAAGCTTTCTTT. Protein product: CASSYSDRSPEAFF.

V gene TRBV29-1 combines with J gene TRBJ2-2, with D tentatively TRBD1 or TRBD2 (5 bases each). Trimming took 5 bases from V and 7 from J, leaving 14 bases between them. The CDR3 extends over 13 amino acids. Germline V lookup: CDR1 SQVTM, CDR2 ANQGSEA. CDR3 sequence: CSVYGADGGELFF. The CDR3 nucleotides read TGCAGCGTTTACGGGGCCGATGGCGGGGAGCTGTTTTTT.

This clonotype occurred many times. The chain uses TRBV29-1 and TRBJ1-1; no clear D gene. V was shortened by 4 bases and J by 8 bases, with 17 bases between the two germline ends. This CDR3 spans 13 amino acids. CDR1 is SQVTM, CDR2 ANQGSEA, per germline. The CDR3: CSVGRERSSEAFF. CDR3 sequence (DNA): TGCAGCGTTGGAAGAGAACGGTCATCGGAAGCTTTCTTT. The full variable domain, completed using reference TRBV29-1 and TRBJ1-1, is SAVISQKPSRDICQRGTSLTIQCQVDSQVTMMFWYRQQPGQSLTLIATANQGSEATYESGFVIDKFPISRPNLTFSTLTVSNMSPEDSSIYLCSVGRERSSEAFFGQGTRLTVV.